This T cell receptor (beta chain) was documented in a study of blood T cell repertoires in COVID-19. Study in general: Samples taken during acute and convalescent COVID-19 were collected in the United States, Italy and Spain. T cells, B-cell-depleted T cells, or PBMCs supplied cDNA or gDNA.

The data were produced by immunoSEQ multiplex PCR, yet TCRdb's version contains in-frame clones alone and is incomplete. The table has around 300,000 clones, 88% seen once. The table lists this clone with a few counts. Recruits, aged roughly 18 to 95 years, lived in around 24 US areas. The germline V gene has CDR1 DFQATT and CDR2 SNEGSKA (reference sequence). The ends were cut back, 7 bases at V and 3 bases at J, with 9 bases in the middle. The CDR3 loop spans 11 amino acids. The clonotype comes from a woman aged 60-75 years in a cohort exposed to, infected with or recovered from COVID-19 (not recorded which). The V gene is TRBV20-1, the J gene TRBJ1-1; tentative D call: TRBD1 (5 bases). The sequencing input was PBMCs or T cells enriched from blood (not recorded which). CDR3 loop: CSVGGDTEAFF. CDR3 sequence (DNA): TGCAGTGTCGGGGGGGACACTGAAGCTTTCTTT.